This T cell receptor beta chain was documented in a study of T cell responses to AZD1222 COVID-19 vaccine. Method: immunoSEQ multiplex PCR; TCRdb's copy keeps in-frame clones and lacks some. The data hold 80,000 to 100,000 clones, with about 90% observed a single time. Findings and limits, study-wide: Seropositive at baseline were only a handful of AZD1222 recipients. Repertoire sampling was restricted to post-peak T cell response timepoints. Donor demographics were predominantly white British with a female majority; clonal diversity may be underestimated.

Germline CDR1 reads MNHNS; CDR2 reads SASEGT. The CDR3 totals 14 residues. V was pared by 2 bases and J by 8 bases, with 12 bases between. About this clone: Antigen unknown.

The clonotype was recovered from an adult in good health. The specimen was peripheral blood, collected on day 0 of MenACWY control vaccination. The genes are TRBV6-1 and TRBJ2-2, with a tentative D call TRBD2 (5 bases). In DNA form, the CDR3 reads TGTGCCAGCAGTGAACCTGGTGAGGGAGGGGAGCTGTTTTTT. Its protein is CASSEPGEGGELFF.